This T cell receptor (beta chain) was sequenced during a study of shared T cell receptors in the human thymus. There are 14 residues in the CDR3. CDR1 and CDR2 (germline): MNHEY, SMNVEV (reference sequence). V shed 5 bases, J shed 0 bases, and the junction held 4 bases outside the gene matches. TCRdb keeps only in-frame clones here, not all; method: immunoSEQ multiplex PCR. Of over 350,000 clones listed, over 90% were seen once; the top ten hold 0.015% to 0.02%. The chain has TRBV27 and TRBJ2-7; 7 bases align to TRBD1. This clonotype was sampled from a human donor. Sequenced sample: thymocytes. The CDR3 nucleotides are TGTGCCAGCAGTCCTGACAGGGTCTCCTACGAGCAGTACTTC. Residues: CASSPDRVSYEQYF.